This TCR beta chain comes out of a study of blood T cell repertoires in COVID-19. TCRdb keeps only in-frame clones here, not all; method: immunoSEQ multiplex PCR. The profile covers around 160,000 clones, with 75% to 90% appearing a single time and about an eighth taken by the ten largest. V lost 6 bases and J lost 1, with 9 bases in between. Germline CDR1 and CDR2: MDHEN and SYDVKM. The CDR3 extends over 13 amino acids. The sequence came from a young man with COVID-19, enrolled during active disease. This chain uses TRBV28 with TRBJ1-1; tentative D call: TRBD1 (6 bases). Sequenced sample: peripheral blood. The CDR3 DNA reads TGTGCCAGCAGGTCACAGGGGAACACTGAAGCTTTCTTT. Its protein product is CASRSQGNTEAFF.